A selection of T cell receptor beta chains follows, all from one sample in a study of beta chain features in type 1 diabetes. This table comes from immunoSEQ multiplex PCR, and its TCRdb copy is limited to in-frame clones, with some not included. The sample has tens of thousands of clones; around a third are singletons. Material: stem cell memory CD4+ T cells from blood. These receptors came from a young woman in good health. The CDR3 runs from the conserved cysteine through the conserved F or W. D genes are given only for firm matches. Size is omitted from some rows. Given values are once, few, many or a class for expanded clones.

D gene	clone size	CDR3 length	V gene	J gene	CDR3 protein	CDR3 DNA
TRBD2	.	11	TRBV29-1	TRBJ2-5	CSVAGQETQYF	TGCAGCGTAGCGGGGCAAGAGACCCAGTACTTC
.	few	12	TRBV30	TRBJ2-5	CAWSRQLGTQYF	TGTGCCTGGAGTAGACAGCTGGGGACCCAGTACTTC
.	few	15	TRBV5-1	TRBJ2-3	CASSLDATSTDTQYF	TGCGCCAGCAGCTTGGATGCGACTAGCACAGATACGCAGTATTTT
.	few	14	TRBV7-9	TRBJ2-2	CASSFSGNTGELFF	TGTGCCAGCAGCTTCAGCGGGAACACCGGGGAGCTGTTTTTT
TRBD2	.	14	TRBV7-9	TRBJ2-5	CASSLRTRAETQYF	TGTGCCAGCAGCTTAAGGACTAGGGCGGAGACCCAGTACTTC
.	once	15	TRBV5-1	TRBJ2-2	CASSLVGGATGELFF	TGCGCCAGCAGCTTGGTAGGGGGTGCCACCGGGGAGCTGTTTTTT
.	few	13	TRBV5-1	TRBJ2-4	CASSLEGENIQYF	TGCGCCAGCAGCTTGGAGGGGGAAAACATTCAGTACTTC
.	.	15	TRBV7-2	TRBJ1-6	CASSLGGSYNSPLHF	TGTGCCAGCAGTCTGGGGGGCTCCTATAATTCACCCCTCCACTTT
.	once	12	TRBV12-5	TRBJ2-7	CASGLLFREQYF	TGTGCTAGTGGTTTGTTGTTCCGCGAGCAGTACTTC
.	few	12	TRBV5-1	TRBJ2-7	CASSSNTYEQYF	TGCGCCAGCAGCTCGAACACGTACGAGCAGTACTTC
.	few	17	TRBV5-4	TRBJ1-2	CASSPASGLGGAKRYTF	TGTGCCAGCAGCCCCGCGTCCGGACTTGGGGGGGCGAAACGCTACACCTTC
.	.	16	TRBV5-1	TRBJ1-1	CASAGGAGKGGTEAFF	TGCGCCAGCGCCGGGGGGGCAGGGAAGGGTGGCACTGAAGCTTTCTTT
TRBD2	.	14	TRBV5-1	TRBJ2-1	CASSLGSGVGEQFF	TGCGCCAGCAGCTTGGGTAGCGGGGTCGGTGAGCAGTTCTTC
TRBD1	.	16	TRBV7-2	TRBJ1-1	CASSLGQIGMNTEAFF	TGTGCCAGCAGCTTGGGACAGATCGGCATGAACACTGAAGCTTTCTTT
.	few	13	TRBV27	TRBJ2-3	CASRDIRTDTQYF	TGTGCCAGCCGGGACATACGCACAGATACGCAGTATTTT
.	.	15	TRBV9	TRBJ2-1	CASSVDGNAYNEQFF	TGTGCCAGCAGCGTAGACGGGAATGCCTACAATGAGCAGTTCTTC